The entry below gives a single TCR beta chain sequence along with its context. The record originates from a study of blood T cell repertoires in COVID-19. The overall study: Samples representing acute and convalescent COVID-19 were sourced from the United States, Italy and Spain.

Living in 20 to 30 US areas, the participants were between roughly 18 and 89 years of age. Original handling: Quantification of nucleated cells was approximated via reference gene primer amplification. TCRdb's table, derived via immunoSEQ multiplex PCR, lists solely in-frame clones and lacks some. V and J calls and clone size are as listed in that table; D and trimming were resolved from the DNA. This table has 200,000 to 250,000 clones, around 90% appearing once. The germline V and J ends were trimmed by 2 bases and 5 bases, with 11 bases remaining between them. The CDR3 covers 14 residues. Germline V CDR1 and CDR2: ENHRY, SYGVKD.

This rearrangement joins TRBV10-3 to TRBJ2-3; D may be TRBD1 (5 bases). This receptor was obtained from a man between 25 and 39 years old in a cohort exposed to, infected with or recovered from COVID-19 (not recorded which). Sequenced input: PBMCs or T cells enriched from blood (not recorded which). DNA for the CDR3: TGTGCCATCAGTGAGATCAGGGTATTAGATACGCAGTATTTT. Translating gives CAISEIRVLDTQYF.